The sequence of this T cell receptor beta chain was determined in a study of T cells in Graves' hyperthyroidism and ophthalmopathy. Findings and caveats of the study: Most clonotypes expanded in thyroid above 0.001 were likewise present in blood.

Amplification of TCR beta CDR3 regions was performed using RNA transcripts as template. RT-PCR in the first round (using the HTBI primer set) targeted the TCR CDR3. TCRdb passed the multiplex PCR reads through MiXCR, listing each CDR3 protein once. The table shows roughly 280,000 distinct CDR3 sequences, with about 20% occurring only once. Germline lookup yields CDR1 LNHNV and CDR2 YYDKDF (reference sequence). V lost 1 base and J 5 bases, leaving 8 bases between the germline ends. There are 13 residues in the CDR3. As regards this clonotype: What it binds is not known.

The chain joins TRBV15 to TRBJ2-5; D is ambiguous. The TCR comes from a man aged 25 to 40 with Graves' ophthalmopathy. The sequenced material came from blood. The CDR3 loop is CATSRVGHETQYF. The CDR3 DNA reads as TGTGCCACCAGCAGAGTGGGTCACGAGACCCAGTACTTC.